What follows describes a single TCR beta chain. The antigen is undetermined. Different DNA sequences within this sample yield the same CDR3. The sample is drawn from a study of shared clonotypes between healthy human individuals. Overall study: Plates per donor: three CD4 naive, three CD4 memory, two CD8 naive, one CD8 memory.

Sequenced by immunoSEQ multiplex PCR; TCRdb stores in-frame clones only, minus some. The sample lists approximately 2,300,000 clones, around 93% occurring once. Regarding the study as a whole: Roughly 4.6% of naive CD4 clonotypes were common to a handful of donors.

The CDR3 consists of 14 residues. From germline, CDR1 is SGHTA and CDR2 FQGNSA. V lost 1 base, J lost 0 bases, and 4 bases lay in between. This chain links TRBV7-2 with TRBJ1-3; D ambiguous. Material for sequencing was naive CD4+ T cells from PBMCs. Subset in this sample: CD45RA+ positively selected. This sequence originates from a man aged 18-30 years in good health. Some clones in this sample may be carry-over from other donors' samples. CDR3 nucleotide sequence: TGTGCCAGCAGCTTAGGGGGCTCTGGAAACACCATATATTTT. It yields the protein CASSLGGSGNTIYF.